This T cell receptor beta chain was sequenced in a study of blood T cell repertoires in COVID-19. Generated by immunoSEQ multiplex PCR, the TCRdb table keeps only in-frame clones and is missing some. The table records under 130,000 clones, around 81% of them present only once. V gave up 5 bases and J gave up 11 bases, with 19 bases separating them. Germline V gives CDR1 MNHEY, CDR2 SMNVEV (reference sequence). The CDR3 spans 14 residues. The TCR comes from a man older than 75 with acute or convalescent COVID-19. The sequenced sample was peripheral blood. This chain uses TRBV27 with TRBJ1-5; maybe TRBD1 (5 bases). CDR3 nucleotide sequence: TGTGCCAGCAGTGCTACAGGCGTAGTCCGGTCCCAGCATTTT. The encoded protein is CASSATGVVRSQHF.